This TCR beta chain is drawn from a study of T cell responses to AZD1222 COVID-19 vaccine. Germline V gene sequence: CDR1 MDHEN, CDR2 SYDVKM. This CDR3 is 15 amino acids long. V was clipped by 5 bases and J by 1 base, with 14 bases between them. As to this clone: Its antigen remains unidentified.

Broader study findings: There were repertoire samples only from the period after the peak T cell response. Spike-wide vaccine-associated CD4 TCRs dominated at 160-218 and 743-854. Recipients of two AZD1222 doses showed rising Spike-specific TCR breadth and depth.

The data were produced by immunoSEQ multiplex PCR, yet TCRdb's version contains in-frame clones alone and is incomplete. The repertoire holds roughly 150,000 clones, with around 85% as singletons. Sequenced material: peripheral blood, taken after recovery from COVID-19. The clonotype originates from an adult who had recovered from COVID-19. V gene TRBV28 combines with J gene TRBJ1-1, with D possibly TRBD1 on 6 matching bases. The CDR3 bases are TGTGCCAGCAGTCCGCACAGGGAGGGGAACACTGAAGCTTTCTTT. Encoded protein: CASSPHREGNTEAFF.